What follows are 30 T cell receptor beta chains derived from one specimen sequenced in a study of T cell repertoires in cytomegalovirus infection. TCRdb re-called the reads through MiXCR, storing one row per CDR3 protein. The sample holds some 170,000 distinct CDR3 sequences, about 15% seen once. The sample comprised CD8+ T cells from PBMCs. The receptors come from a human donor in good health (CMV status not recorded). Some clones in this sample may be carry-over from other donors' samples.

The CDR3 here is CASSYSRQNGWTQYF. In DNA form, the CDR3 reads TGTGCCAGCAGTTACTCGAGACAGAATGGGTGGACCCAGTACTTC. The J gene is TRBJ2-5, the V gene TRBV6-2 or TRBV6-3, with D possibly matching TRBD1 (5 bases). The CDR3 has 15 amino acids. The ends were cut back, 0 bases at V and 7 bases at J, with 15 bases in the middle. Germline V gene sequence: CDR1 MNHEY, CDR2 SVGEGT.

The chain is built from TRBV12-3 or TRBV12-4 and TRBJ2-1, with TRBD2 as a possible D gene (6 bases). Trimming shortened V by 5 bases and J by 3 bases, and 17 bases separated the two germline ends. This CDR3 has 16 amino acids. This CDR3 reads CASSPCGVCYYNEQFF. In nucleotides, the CDR3 is TGTGCCAGCAGTCCGTGCGGGGTGTGCTACTACAATGAGCAGTTCTTC.

This clonotype has a handful of counts. V is TRBV10-3 and J is TRBJ1-4; D is undetermined. V was cut by 6 bases and J by 7 bases, with 21 bases left in between. CDR3 length: 16 amino acids. Germline loops: CDR1 ENHRY, CDR2 SYGVKD. DNA of the CDR3: TGTGCCATCAGCCAAAGTCTTCCATCGCCTGGTGAAAAACTGTTTTTT. Translated, it gives CAISQSLPSPGEKLFF.

The rearrangement links TRBV10-3 to TRBJ2-2; D might be TRBD2 (5 bases). Trimming pared 3 bases from V and 6 bases from J, leaving 14 bases between. The germline CDR1 and CDR2 sequences are ENHRY and SYGVKD. The length of the CDR3 is 15 residues. The CDR3 is CAISEVGERAGELFF. CDR3 sequence (DNA): TGTGCCATCAGTGAAGTCGGAGAGAGGGCCGGGGAGCTGTTTTTT.

In this sample, this clonotype turned up many times. The CDR3 DNA sequence: TGTGCCAGCAGCCACAGGGGGGAGGGACAAGAGACCCAGTACTTC. Protein sequence: CASSHRGEGQETQYF. V gene TRBV13 combines with J gene TRBJ2-5; TRBD1 is a possible D gene (8 bases). Germline V gene lookup returns CDR1 PRHDT and CDR2 FYEKMQ (reference sequence). The CDR3 consists of 15 residues. The V end lost 5 bases, the J end lost 2 bases, and 15 bases lay between the germline ends. Full variable domain (missing parts from reference TRBV13 and TRBJ2-5): AAGVIQSPRHLIKEKRETATLKCYPIPRHDTVYWYQQGPGQDPQFLISFYEKMQSDKGSIPDRFSAQQFSDYHSELNMSSLELGDSALYFCASSHRGEGQETQYFGPGTRLLVL.

This chain joins TRBV28 and TRBJ1-5; D not certain. V shed 6 bases and J shed 2 bases, with 17 bases lying between them. Germline CDR1 MDHEN, CDR2 SYDVKM. The CDR3 runs 16 residues. Here the CDR3 DNA reads TGTGCCAGCAGCCCTCCGGCGCCGGGTGGCAATCAGCCCCAGCATTTT. Its protein is CASSPPAPGGNQPQHF.

The table lists this clonotype with a few counts. The chain has TRBV7-9 and TRBJ1-1; D possibly corresponds to TRBD1 (5 bases). Germline CDR1 SEHNR, CDR2 FQNEAQ (reference sequence). V shed 4 bases and J shed 6 bases, with 12 bases lying between them. The CDR3 totals 13 residues. The CDR3 reads CASSSPRDPEAFF. CDR3 nucleotides: TGTGCCAGCAGCTCCCCTCGGGACCCTGAAGCTTTCTTT. Together with reference TRBV7-9 and TRBJ1-1, the CDR3 gives the full variable domain: DTGVSQNPRHKITKRGQNVTFRCDPISEHNRLYWYRQTLGQGPEFLTYFQNEAQLEKSRLLSDRFSAERPKGSFSTLEIQRTEQGDSAMYLCASSSPRDPEAFFGQGTRLTVV.

The chain is built from TRBV7-6 and TRBJ2-7; weak D call: TRBD1 (6 bases). There are 13 residues in the CDR3. Germline V gene sequence: CDR1 SGHVS, CDR2 FNYEAQ. V was shortened by 4 bases and J by 4 bases, with 11 bases between the two germline ends. In DNA form, the CDR3 reads TGTGCCAGCAGCTCACAGGGTGAATACGAGCAGTACTTC. Translation: CASSSQGEYEQYF.

The gene calls are TRBV28 and TRBJ2-5; D is possibly TRBD2 (6 bases). The V gene lost 4 bases and the J gene lost 3 bases, with 15 bases spanning the gap. Per the germline V gene, CDR1 is MDHEN and CDR2 is SYDVKM. This CDR3 is 15 amino acids long. The CDR3 is CASSSLPGEEETQYF. The CDR3 coding sequence is TGTGCCAGCAGTTCACTGCCCGGGGAGGAAGAGACCCAGTACTTC. The whole variable domain, remainder taken from reference TRBV28 and TRBJ2-5, is DVKVTQSSRYLVKRTGEKVFLECVQDMDHENMFWYRQDPGLGLRLIYFSYDVKMKEKGDIPEGYSVSREKKERFSLILESASTNQTSMYLCASSSLPGEEETQYFGPGTRLLVL.

The chain employs TRBV27 and TRBJ2-1; D unresolved. The CDR3 spans 11 residues. V shed 8 bases and J shed 7 bases, with 9 bases lying between them. From germline, CDR1 is MNHEY and CDR2 SMNVEV (reference sequence). The CDR3 coding sequence is TGTGCCAGCCTATACGGGAATGAGCAGTTCTTC. Its translation is CASLYGNEQFF.

The chain recombines TRBV19 with TRBJ2-3; 16 nucleotides align to TRBD2. The CDR3 has 17 residues. V lost 3 bases, J lost 7 bases, and 7 bases stayed unmatched. Germline assignment: CDR1 LNHDA and CDR2 SQIVND (reference sequence). The CDR3 DNA reads TGTGCCAGTAGTATTCCGGGACTAGCGGGGGGGCCTCATACGCAGTATTTT. It codes for CASSIPGLAGGPHTQYF.

The chain is built from TRBV6-2 or TRBV6-3 and TRBJ2-1; 9 positions agree with TRBD1. Per the germline V gene, CDR1 is MNHEY and CDR2 is SVGEGT. The V gene end was trimmed by 0 bases and the J gene end by 5 bases; junction bases not matched to a gene: 5. The CDR3 consists of 16 residues. The chain's CDR3 is CASSYSRDRANNEQFF. DNA of the CDR3: TGTGCCAGCAGTTACTCGAGGGACAGGGCGAACAATGAGCAGTTCTTC.

The V gene is TRBV29-1, the J gene TRBJ1-1; unclear D gene. V lost 8 bases and J 1 base, leaving 11 bases between the germline ends. The CDR3 is 12 amino acids. Germline V CDR1 and CDR2: SQVTM, ANQGSEA. The CDR3: CSSWGGNTEAFF. For the CDR3, the DNA is TGCAGCTCCTGGGGAGGGAACACTGAAGCTTTCTTT.

The sample holds a few counts of this clonotype. This chain joins TRBV27 and TRBJ2-2; D not certain. V was clipped by 7 bases and J by 0 bases, with 3 bases between them. The V gene's germline CDR1 is MNHEY and CDR2 SMNVEV (reference sequence). The CDR3 sequence is 12 residues long. CDR3 DNA sequence: TGTGCCAGCAATTCGAACACCGGGGAGCTGTTTTTT. Translated, it gives CASNSNTGELFF.

The table lists this clonotype with a few counts. V is TRBV19 and J is TRBJ2-7, with 9 bases fitting TRBD1. This CDR3 is built from 15 residues. CDR1 is LNHDA and CDR2 is SQIVND in the germline V gene (reference sequence). Unmatched junction bases numbered 8, after V lost 5 bases and J lost 3 bases. CDR3 DNA: TGTGCCAGTAGTCCCTGGACAGGGGTAGGCTACGAGCAGTACTTC. Translating it yields CASSPWTGVGYEQYF.

This clonotype showed up just a few times. The chain uses TRBV27 and TRBJ2-1; 8 nucleotides agree with TRBD1. V shed 6 bases, J shed 9 bases, and the junction held 13 bases outside the gene matches. The germline V gene has CDR1 MNHEY and CDR2 SMNVEV (reference sequence). This CDR3 region has 15 residues. CDR3 bases: TGTGCCAGCAGACCGGGACAGGCAGACCCCGGTGAGCAGTTCTTC. Encoded protein: CASRPGQADPGEQFF.

The V gene is TRBV7-6, the J gene TRBJ2-1; 10 bases agree with TRBD2. V was pared by 2 bases and J by 8 bases, with 6 bases of the junction left unmatched. The CDR3 runs 15 residues. Germline V gives CDR1 SGHVS, CDR2 FNYEAQ. CDR3 nucleotide sequence: TGTGCCAGCAGCTTAAGTAGCGGGGGGTTTCATGAGCAGTTCTTC. Residues: CASSLSSGGFHEQFF.

This chain links TRBV19 with TRBJ1-5, with D perhaps matching TRBD1 (5 bases). Germline-derived CDR1 and CDR2 are LNHDA and SQIVND (reference sequence). The CDR3 is 15 amino acids. V was trimmed by 6 bases and J by 0 bases, leaving 12 bases between them. This CDR3 reads CASSTRRDSNQPQHF. CDR3 DNA sequence: TGTGCCAGTAGCACCCGCAGGGATAGCAATCAGCCCCAGCATTTT.

J is TRBJ2-1 and V is TRBV28; D ambiguous. In germline, CDR1 is MDHEN, CDR2 SYDVKM. The CDR3 totals 14 residues. V dropped 4 bases and J dropped 8 bases, with 15 bases sitting between them. CDR3 nucleotide sequence: TGTGCCAGCAGTTCCTCCTCCCGAGGATATGAGCAGTTCTTC. This gives the protein CASSSSSRGYEQFF.

The J gene is TRBJ2-3, the V gene TRBV24-1, with a tentative D call TRBD1 (5 bases). Deletions cut 6 bases from V and 0 bases from J, with 9 bases between. The length of the CDR3 is 14 residues. CDR1 KGHDR and CDR2 SFDVKD come from the germline V gene. CDR3 loop: CATSQSGSTDTQYF. In DNA, the CDR3 is TGTGCCACCAGTCAGTCAGGGAGCACAGATACGCAGTATTTT.

The sample holds a few counts of this clonotype. The chain joins TRBV6-6 to TRBJ2-7; D not certain. The germline CDR1 and CDR2 sequences are MNHNY and SVGAGI (reference sequence). The CDR3 covers 13 residues. V was pared by 8 bases and J by 2 bases, with 13 bases between. CDR3 nucleotides: TGTGCCAGCGATATGGGCGGTACCTACGAGCAGTACTTC. Translating it yields CASDMGGTYEQYF.

The chain recombines TRBV20-1 with TRBJ2-3; possible D gene TRBD2, 5 bases. The CDR3 consists of 13 residues. Between the trimmed V and J ends, which lost 3 bases and 4 bases, there was a span of 11 bases. Germline V gives CDR1 DFQATT, CDR2 SNEGSKA (reference sequence). CDR3: CSARASRADTQYF. The CDR3 DNA reads as TGCAGTGCTAGGGCTAGCCGCGCAGATACGCAGTATTTT.

V usage is TRBV12-5 and J usage is TRBJ1-2; a possible D gene is TRBD1 (5 bases). The V and J ends lost 4 bases and 6 bases respectively, with 21 bases between them. Germline assignment: CDR1 LGHNT and CDR2 FRNRAP. This CDR3 comprises 16 residues. The CDR3 is CASGSHLEGLEDGYTF. CDR3 sequence (DNA): TGTGCTAGTGGTTCCCATTTAGAGGGGTTAGAGGATGGCTACACCTTC.

The chain has TRBV7-3 and TRBJ2-7, with 10 bases that match TRBD1. V shed 5 bases and J 2 bases; nucleotides not matched to a gene: 6. Germline V CDR1 and CDR2: SGHTA, FQGTGA. This CDR3 comprises 15 residues. The CDR3 here is CASSRPGTGAYEQYF. Here the CDR3 DNA reads TGTGCCAGCAGCCGTCCGGGGACAGGGGCCTACGAGCAGTACTTC. Based on the CDR3 plus reference TRBV7-3 and TRBJ2-7, the full variable domain is GAGVSQTPSNKVTEKGKYVELRCDPISGHTALYWYRQSLGQGPEFLIYFQGTGAADDSGLPNDRFFAVRPEGSVSTLKIQRTERGDSAVYLCASSRPGTGAYEQYFGPGTRLTVT.

This clonotype was picked up one time. The chain joins TRBV2 to TRBJ1-2; D may be TRBD1 (5 bases). Germline V gene sequence: CDR1 SNHLY, CDR2 FYNNEI. The V end lost 1 base, the J end lost 4 bases, and 7 bases lay between the germline ends. The CDR3 has 13 residues. The CDR3 sequence: CASSEGGTYGYTF. CDR3 nucleotide sequence: TGTGCCAGCAGTGAAGGGGGGACCTATGGCTACACCTTC.

The chain recombines TRBV6-2 or TRBV6-3 with TRBJ2-7; D not certain. The germline V and J ends were trimmed by 6 bases and 3 bases, with 6 bases remaining between them. Germline assignment: CDR1 MNHEY and CDR2 SVGEGT. This CDR3 has 11 residues. CDR3 nucleotide sequence: TGTGCCAGCAGAACCGACTACGAGCAGTACTTC. Protein sequence: CASRTDYEQYF.

This clonotype was found a few times. This rearrangement joins TRBV7-2 to TRBJ2-1; 7 bases line up with TRBD2. This CDR3 has 17 amino acids. With 4 bases clipped from V and 4 bases from J, the junction kept 13 bases outside the gene matches. The germline CDR1 and CDR2 sequences are SGHTA and FQGNSA. Here the CDR3 reads CASSSHGLVGSYNEQFF. DNA of the CDR3: TGTGCCAGCAGCTCACATGGACTAGTAGGGTCTTACAATGAGCAGTTCTTC.

J is TRBJ2-7 and V is TRBV12-3 or TRBV12-4; 11 bases match TRBD2. CDR3 length equals 15 residues. V lost 1 base, J lost 3 bases, and 2 bases stayed unmatched. CDR3 in amino acids: CASSLGLAGFYEQYF. The CDR3 nucleotides are TGTGCCAGCAGTTTAGGACTAGCGGGGTTCTACGAGCAGTACTTC.

This clonotype was detected a few times. The chain links TRBV12-3 or TRBV12-4 to TRBJ1-1; tentative D call: TRBD1 (6 bases). The CDR3 runs 15 residues. The V gene lost 4 bases and the J gene lost 3 bases, with 15 bases spanning the gap. The chain's CDR3 is CASSSPQGRDTEAFF. The CDR3 DNA reads as TGTGCCAGCAGTTCACCCCAGGGGCGGGACACTGAAGCTTTCTTT.

This clonotype turned up a few times. The chain links TRBV11-2 to TRBJ2-2; D uncertain. Germline V lookup: CDR1 SGHAT, CDR2 FQNNGV. The length of the CDR3 is 12 residues. Trimming pared 2 bases from V and 9 bases from J, leaving 7 bases between. CDR3 protein: CASSLMPRELFF. In DNA form, the CDR3 reads TGTGCCAGCAGCTTAATGCCCAGGGAGCTGTTTTTT.